This T cell receptor beta chain was retrieved from a study of blood T cell repertoires in COVID-19. TCRdb's table, derived via immunoSEQ multiplex PCR, lists solely in-frame clones and lacks some. The repertoire includes over 150,000 clones, roughly 90% of them detected once, and about a fifth sits in the top ten. Losses at the gene ends were 3 bases for V and 4 bases for J; bases not matched to a gene: 9. Germline-derived CDR1 and CDR2 are SGHRS and YFSETQ. The CDR3 is 15 residues long. The material sequenced was peripheral blood. The TCR comes from a man between 65 and 80 years old with active or convalescent COVID-19. J is TRBJ1-1 and V is TRBV5-1; 7 bases align to TRBD1. In nucleotides, the CDR3 is TGCGCCAGCAGCTGGAGGACAGGAGGAATCACTGAAGCTTTCTTT. Translating gives CASSWRTGGITEAFF. Full variable domain (outside the CDR3, taken from reference TRBV5-1 and TRBJ1-1): KAGVTQTPRYLIKTRGQQVTLSCSPISGHRSVSWYQQTPGQGLQFLFEYFSETQRNKGNFPGRFSGRQFSNSRSEMNVSTLELGDSALYLCASSWRTGGITEAFFGQGTRLTVV.